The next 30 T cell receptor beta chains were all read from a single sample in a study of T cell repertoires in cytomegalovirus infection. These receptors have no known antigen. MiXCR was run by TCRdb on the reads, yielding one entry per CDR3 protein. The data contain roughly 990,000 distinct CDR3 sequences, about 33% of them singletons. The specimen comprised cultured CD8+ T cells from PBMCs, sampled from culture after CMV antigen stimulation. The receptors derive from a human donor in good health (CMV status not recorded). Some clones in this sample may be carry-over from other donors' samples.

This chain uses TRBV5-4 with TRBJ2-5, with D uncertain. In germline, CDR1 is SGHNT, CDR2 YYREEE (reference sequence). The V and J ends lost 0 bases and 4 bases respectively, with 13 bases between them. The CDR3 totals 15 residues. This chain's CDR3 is CASSLVEDGSETQYF. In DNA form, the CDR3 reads TGTGCCAGCAGCTTGGTCGAGGACGGCTCAGAGACCCAGTACTTC.

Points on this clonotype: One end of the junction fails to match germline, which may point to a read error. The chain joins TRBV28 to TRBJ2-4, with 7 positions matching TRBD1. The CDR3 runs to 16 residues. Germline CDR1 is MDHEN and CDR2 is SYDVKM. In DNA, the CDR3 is TGTGCCAACAGTTTAACGCAGGGGGATGCCAAAAACATTCAGTACTTC. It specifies CANSLTQGDAKNIQYF.

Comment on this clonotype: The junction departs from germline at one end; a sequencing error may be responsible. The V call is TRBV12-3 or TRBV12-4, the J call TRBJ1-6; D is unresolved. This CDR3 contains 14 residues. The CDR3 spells CASSPRGGNSSLHF. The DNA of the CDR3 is TGTGCCAGCAGTCCCCGAGGAGGGAATTCATCCCTCCACTTT.

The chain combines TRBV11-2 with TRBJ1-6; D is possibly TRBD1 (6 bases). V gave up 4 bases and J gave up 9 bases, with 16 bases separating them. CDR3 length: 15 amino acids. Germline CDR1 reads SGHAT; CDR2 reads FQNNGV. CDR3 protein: CASSSSQGTSSPLHF. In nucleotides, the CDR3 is TGTGCCAGCAGCTCGTCACAGGGTACTTCTTCACCCCTCCACTTT.

The CDR3 nucleotides read TGTGCCAGCAGTTTCCAGTCCGTCTCAGATACGCAGTATTTT. As protein: CASSFQSVSDTQYF. The rearrangement links TRBV27 to TRBJ2-3; no definite D call. The CDR3 sequence is 14 residues long. The germline V gene has CDR1 MNHEY and CDR2 SMNVEV (reference sequence). V dropped 3 bases and J dropped 4 bases, with 11 bases sitting between them.

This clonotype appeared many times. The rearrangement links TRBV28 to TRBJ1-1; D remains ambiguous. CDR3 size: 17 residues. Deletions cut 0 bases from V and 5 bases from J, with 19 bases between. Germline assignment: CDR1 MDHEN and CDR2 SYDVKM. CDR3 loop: CASSLWATPAVGTEAFF. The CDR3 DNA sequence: TGTGCCAGCAGTTTATGGGCCACCCCGGCTGTTGGAACTGAAGCTTTCTTT.

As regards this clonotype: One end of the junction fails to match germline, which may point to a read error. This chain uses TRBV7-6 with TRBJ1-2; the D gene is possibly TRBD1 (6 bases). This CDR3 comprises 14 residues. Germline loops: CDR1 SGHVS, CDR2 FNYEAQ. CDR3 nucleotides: TGTGTCAGCAGCCATGGACAGCCGAACTATGGCTACACCTTC. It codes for CVSSHGQPNYGYTF.

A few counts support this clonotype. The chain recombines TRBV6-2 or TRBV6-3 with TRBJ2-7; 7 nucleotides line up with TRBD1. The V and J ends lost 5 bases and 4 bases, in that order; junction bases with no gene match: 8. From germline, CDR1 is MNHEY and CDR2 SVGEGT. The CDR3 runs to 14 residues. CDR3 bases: TGTGCCAGCAGTACGGACAGGTCATTATACGAGCAGTACGTC. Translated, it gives CASSTDRSLYEQYV.

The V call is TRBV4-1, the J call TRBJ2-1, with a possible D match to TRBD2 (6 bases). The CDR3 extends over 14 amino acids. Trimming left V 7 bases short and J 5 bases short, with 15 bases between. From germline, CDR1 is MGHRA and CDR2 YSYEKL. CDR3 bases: TGCGCCAGCACCTCCAATTGGGGGGACAATGAGCAGTTCTTC. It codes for CASTSNWGDNEQFF.

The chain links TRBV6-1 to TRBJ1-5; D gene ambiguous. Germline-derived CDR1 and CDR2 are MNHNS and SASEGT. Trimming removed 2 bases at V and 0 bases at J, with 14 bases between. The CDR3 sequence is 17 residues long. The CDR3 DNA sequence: TGTGCCAGCAGTGAACGGAGGAGTCAGGTTAGCAATCAGCCCCAGCATTTT. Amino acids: CASSERRSQVSNQPQHF.

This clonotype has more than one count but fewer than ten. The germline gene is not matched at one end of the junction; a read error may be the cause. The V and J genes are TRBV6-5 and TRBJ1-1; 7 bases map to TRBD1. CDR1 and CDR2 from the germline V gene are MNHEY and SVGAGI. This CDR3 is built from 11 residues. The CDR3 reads CASSRQGTASF. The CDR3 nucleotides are TGTGCCAGCAGCAGACAGGGAACGGCTTCCTTT.

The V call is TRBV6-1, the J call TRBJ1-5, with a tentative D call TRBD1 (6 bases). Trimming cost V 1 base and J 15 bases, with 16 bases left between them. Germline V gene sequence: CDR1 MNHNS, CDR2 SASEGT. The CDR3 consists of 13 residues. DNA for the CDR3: TGTGCCAGCAGTGAAGGGGAACAGGGTTTTGGGCATTTT. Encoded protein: CASSEGEQGFGHF.

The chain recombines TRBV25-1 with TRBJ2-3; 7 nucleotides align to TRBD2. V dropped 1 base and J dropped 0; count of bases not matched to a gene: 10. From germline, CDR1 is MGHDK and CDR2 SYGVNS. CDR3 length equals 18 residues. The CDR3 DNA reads TGTGCCAGCAGTGAATCTTTAATGGGCGGGGGTAGCACAGATACGCAGTATTTT. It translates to CASSESLMGGGSTDTQYF. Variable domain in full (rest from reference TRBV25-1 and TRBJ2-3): EADIYQTPRYLVIGTGKKITLECSQTMGHDKMYWYQQDPGMELHLIHYSYGVNSTEKGDLSSESTVSRIRTEHFPLTLESARPSHTSQYLCASSESLMGGGSTDTQYFGPGTRLTVL.

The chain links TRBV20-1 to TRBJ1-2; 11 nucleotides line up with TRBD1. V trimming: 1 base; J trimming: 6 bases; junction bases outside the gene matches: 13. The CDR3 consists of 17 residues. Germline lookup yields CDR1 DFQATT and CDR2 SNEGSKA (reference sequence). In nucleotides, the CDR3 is TGCAGTGCTAGAGCGGAAGGACAGGGGGCGACGGATCATGGCTACACCTTC. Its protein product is CSARAEGQGATDHGYTF.

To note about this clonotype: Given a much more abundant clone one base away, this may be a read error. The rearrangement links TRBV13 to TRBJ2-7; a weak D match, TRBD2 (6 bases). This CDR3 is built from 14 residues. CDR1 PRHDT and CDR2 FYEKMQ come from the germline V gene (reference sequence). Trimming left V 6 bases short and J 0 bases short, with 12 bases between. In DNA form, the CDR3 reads TGTGCCAGCAGATCGGACGGGAGCTCCTACGAGCAGTACTTC. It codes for CASRSDGSSYEQYF.

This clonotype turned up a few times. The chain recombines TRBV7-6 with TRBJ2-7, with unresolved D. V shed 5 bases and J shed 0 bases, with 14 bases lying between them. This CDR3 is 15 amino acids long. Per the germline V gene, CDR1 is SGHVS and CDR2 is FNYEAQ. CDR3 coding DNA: TGTGCCAGCAGCCCTGACCTTCCGGGCTCCTACGAGCAGTACTTC. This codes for CASSPDLPGSYEQYF.

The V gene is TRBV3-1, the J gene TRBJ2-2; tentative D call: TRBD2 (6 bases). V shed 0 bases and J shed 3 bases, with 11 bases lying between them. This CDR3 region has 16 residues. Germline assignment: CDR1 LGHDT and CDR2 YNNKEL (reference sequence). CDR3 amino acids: CASSQDTGGYTGELFF. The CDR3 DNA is TGTGCCAGCAGCCAAGATACCGGGGGATACACCGGGGAGCTGTTTTTT.

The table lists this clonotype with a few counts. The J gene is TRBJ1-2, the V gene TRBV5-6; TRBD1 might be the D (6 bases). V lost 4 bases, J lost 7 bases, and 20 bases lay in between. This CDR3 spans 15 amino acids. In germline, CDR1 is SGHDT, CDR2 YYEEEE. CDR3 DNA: TGTGCCAGCAGCGGGCCGGAAAGGGGGAGTATTGGCTACACCTTC. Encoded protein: CASSGPERGSIGYTF. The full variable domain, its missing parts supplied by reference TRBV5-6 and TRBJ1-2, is DAGVTQSPTHLIKTRGQQVTLRCSPKSGHDTVSWYQQALGQGPQFIFQYYEEEERQRGNFPDRFSGHQFPNYSSELNVNALLLGDSALYLCASSGPERGSIGYTFGSGTRLTVV.

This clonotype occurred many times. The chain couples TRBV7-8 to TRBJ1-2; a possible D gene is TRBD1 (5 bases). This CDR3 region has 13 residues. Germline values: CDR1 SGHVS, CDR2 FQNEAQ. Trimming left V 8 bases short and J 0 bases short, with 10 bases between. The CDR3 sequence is CASGDSTNYGYTF. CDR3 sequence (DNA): TGTGCCAGCGGAGACAGTACTAACTATGGCTACACCTTC.

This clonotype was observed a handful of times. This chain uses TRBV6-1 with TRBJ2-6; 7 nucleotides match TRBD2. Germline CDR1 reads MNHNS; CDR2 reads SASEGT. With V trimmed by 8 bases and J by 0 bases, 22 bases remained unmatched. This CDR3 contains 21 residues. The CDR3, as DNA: TGTGCCAGCTCACTGCGGGGGTTGGTGGATCGAGGGAACTCTGGGGCCAACGTCCTGACTTTC. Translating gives CASSLRGLVDRGNSGANVLTF.

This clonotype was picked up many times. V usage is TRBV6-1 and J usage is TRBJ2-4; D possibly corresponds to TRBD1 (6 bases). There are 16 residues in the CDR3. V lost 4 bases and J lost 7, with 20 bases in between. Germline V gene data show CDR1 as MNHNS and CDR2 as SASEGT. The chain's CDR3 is CASSGGRRGGRNIQYF. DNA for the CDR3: TGTGCCAGCAGTGGGGGGAGAAGAGGGGGACGGAACATTCAGTACTTC.

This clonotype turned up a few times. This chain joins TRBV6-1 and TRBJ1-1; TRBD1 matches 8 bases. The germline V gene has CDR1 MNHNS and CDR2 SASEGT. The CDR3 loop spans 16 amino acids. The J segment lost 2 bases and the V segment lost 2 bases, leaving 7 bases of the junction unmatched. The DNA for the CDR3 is TGTGCCAGCAGTGAACGGAGCGGACAGGGCAACACTGAAGCTTTCTTT. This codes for CASSERSGQGNTEAFF.

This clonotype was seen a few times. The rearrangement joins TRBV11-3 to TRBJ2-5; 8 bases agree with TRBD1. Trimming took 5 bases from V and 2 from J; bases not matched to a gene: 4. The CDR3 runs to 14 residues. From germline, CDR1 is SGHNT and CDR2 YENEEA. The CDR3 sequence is CASSTGQGQETQYF. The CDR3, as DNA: TGTGCCAGCAGCACCGGACAGGGTCAAGAGACCCAGTACTTC.

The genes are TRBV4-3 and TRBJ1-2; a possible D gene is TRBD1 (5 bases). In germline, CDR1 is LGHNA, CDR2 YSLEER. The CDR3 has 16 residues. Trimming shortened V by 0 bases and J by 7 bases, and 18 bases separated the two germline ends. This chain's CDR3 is CASSQDRGRMISGYTF. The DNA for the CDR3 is TGCGCCAGCAGCCAAGATAGGGGACGGATGATTTCTGGCTACACCTTC.

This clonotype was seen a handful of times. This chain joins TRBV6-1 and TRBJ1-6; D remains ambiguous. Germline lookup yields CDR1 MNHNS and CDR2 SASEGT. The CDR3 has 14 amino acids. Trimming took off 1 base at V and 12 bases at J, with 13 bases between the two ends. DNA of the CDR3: TGTGCCAGCAGTGAAGACTCTGGGTTAGGACCCCTCCACTTT. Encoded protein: CASSEDSGLGPLHF.

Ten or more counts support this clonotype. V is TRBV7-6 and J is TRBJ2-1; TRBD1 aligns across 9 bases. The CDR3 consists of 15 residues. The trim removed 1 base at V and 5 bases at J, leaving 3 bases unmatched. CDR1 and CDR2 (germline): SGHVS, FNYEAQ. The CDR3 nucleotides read TGTGCCAGCAGCTTAGGGACAGGGGAGAACAATGAGCAGTTCTTC. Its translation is CASSLGTGENNEQFF. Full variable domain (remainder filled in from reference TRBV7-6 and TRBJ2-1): GAGVSQSPRYKVTKRGQDVALRCDPISGHVSLYWYRQALGQGPEFLTYFNYEAQQDKSGLPNDRFSAERPEGSISTLTIQRTEQRDSAMYRCASSLGTGENNEQFFGPGTRLTVL.

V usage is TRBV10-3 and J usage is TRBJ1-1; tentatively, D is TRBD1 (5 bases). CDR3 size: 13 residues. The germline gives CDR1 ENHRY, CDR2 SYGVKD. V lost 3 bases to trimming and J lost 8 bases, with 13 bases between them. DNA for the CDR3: TGTGCCATCAGTGAAAAAGGGGCATACGAAGCTTTCTTT. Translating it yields CAISEKGAYEAFF.

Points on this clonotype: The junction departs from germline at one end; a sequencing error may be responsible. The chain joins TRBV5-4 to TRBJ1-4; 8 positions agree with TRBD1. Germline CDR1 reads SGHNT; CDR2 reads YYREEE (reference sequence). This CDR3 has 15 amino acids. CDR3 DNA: TGTGCCGGCAGACTCGACAGGGGAGCTAATGAAAAACTGTTTTTT. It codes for CAGRLDRGANEKLFF.

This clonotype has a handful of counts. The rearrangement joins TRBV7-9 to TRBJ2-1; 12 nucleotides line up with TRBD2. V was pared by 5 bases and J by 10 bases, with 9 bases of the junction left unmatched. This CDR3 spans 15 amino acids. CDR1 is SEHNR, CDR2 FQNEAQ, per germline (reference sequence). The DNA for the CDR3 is TGTGCCAGCAGCCTCAGGCTAGCGGGGGGGGGCGAGCAGTTCTTC. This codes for CASSLRLAGGGEQFF.

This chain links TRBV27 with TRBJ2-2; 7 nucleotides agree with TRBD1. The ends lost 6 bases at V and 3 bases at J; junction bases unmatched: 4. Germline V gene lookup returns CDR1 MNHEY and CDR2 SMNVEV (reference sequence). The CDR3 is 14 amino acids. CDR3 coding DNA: TGTGCCAGCAGGCGCGACAGGGACACCGGGGAGCTGTTTTTT. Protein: CASRRDRDTGELFF.